These 5 T cell receptor beta chains share one sample of origin, sequenced in a study of T cells in women clearing cervical HPV infection. Libraries were prepared by immunoSEQ multiplex PCR; TCRdb keeps only in-frame clonotypes and omits some of them. The sample totals tens of thousands of clones. The sequencing sample was made of blood buffy coat. The origin of the receptors is a woman between 18 and 70 years old with a cervical HPV16 infection that either progressed to CIN3+ or cleared (not recorded which).

A note on this clone: The read is 3 residues too short to cover the CDR3 end, so that end is filled in from the germline J gene. This chain connects TRBV20-1 to TRBJ1-4; TRBD1 might be the D (6 bases). The V gene's germline CDR1 is DFQATT and CDR2 SNEGSKA (reference sequence). Trimming took 2 bases from V and 8 from J, leaving 12 bases between them. CDR3 length: 13 amino acids. CDR3 region: CSARSGVGEKLFF. CDR3 bases read: TGCAGTGCTAGATCAGGGGTTGGGGAAAAA.

For this clone: From the germline J gene comes the end of the CDR3, since the read stops 3 residues before it. The genes are TRBV5-6 and TRBJ1-1; the match to TRBD1 covers 7 bases. This CDR3 region has 15 residues. The junction had 10 bases not matched to a gene; V was cut back by 4 bases and J by 4 bases. Looked up from germline, CDR1 is SGHDT and CDR2 is YYEEEE. The sequenced part of the CDR3 DNA is TGTGCCAGCAGCGCGTCGACAGGGTTCGGCACTGAA. Protein sequence: CASSASTGFGTE. The CDR3, in full, reads CASSASTGFGTEAFF.

Concerning this clone: The DNA ends 3 residues before the CDR3 does, and the rest of the CDR3 is filled in from the germline J gene. The chain has TRBV14 and TRBJ2-1; 8 bases align to TRBD1. The germline CDR1 and CDR2 sequences are SGHDN and FVKESK. The J segment lost 4 bases and the V segment lost 2 bases, leaving 4 bases of the junction unmatched. This CDR3 spans 15 amino acids. The sequenced CDR3 bases are TGTGCCAGCAGCCAAACGGGACAGGTTTACAATGAG. Translated: CASSQTGQVYNE. The whole CDR3 region reads CASSQTGQVYNEQFF.

CDR3 DNA (partial): TGCAGTGCTCTGTCGCGGGGGGGGCCCGATACG. It encodes CSALSRGGPDT. The entire CDR3 reads CSALSRGGPDTQYF. This chain connects TRBV20-1 to TRBJ2-3, with 9 positions matching TRBD2. The read falls 3 residues short of the CDR3 end, and the missing part is taken from the germline J gene. This CDR3 region has 14 residues. Losses at the gene ends were 5 bases for V and 6 bases for J; bases not matched to a gene: 9. The germline CDR1 and CDR2 sequences are DFQATT and SNEGSKA (reference sequence).

As regards this clone: The DNA ends 3 residues before the CDR3 does, and the rest of the CDR3 is filled in from the germline J gene. The V call is TRBV7-9, the J call TRBJ2-1; D is possibly TRBD2 (6 bases). The germline CDR1 and CDR2 sequences are SEHNR and FQNEAQ (reference sequence). Trimming stripped 3 bases from V and 7 bases from J, with 16 bases between. This CDR3 comprises 15 residues. CDR3 protein: CASSLAGTGFNEQFF. Partial CDR3 DNA: TGTGCCAGCAGCTTGGCGGGGACCGGATTTAATGAG.